What follows are 19 T cell receptor beta chains derived from one specimen sequenced in a study of control samples from healthy donors and cancer patients. Produced via immunoSEQ multiplex PCR; TCRdb's table is partial and in-frame only. The repertoire includes about 170,000 clones, 91% of them detected once, and about 1.6% sits in the top ten. Sequenced material: blood. All receptors derive from a woman between 25 and 40 years old in good health.

This chain uses TRBV6-5 with TRBJ1-2, with a possible D match to TRBD1 (5 bases). Trimming stripped 0 bases from V and 8 bases from J, with 13 bases between. The CDR3 totals 14 residues. The germline CDR1 and CDR2 sequences are MNHEY and SVGAGI. The CDR3 nucleotides read TGTGCCAGCAGTTACTCGACCGGGGCGAAGGGCTACACCTTC. Encoded protein: CASSYSTGAKGYTF.

This clone was seen a single time. Other nucleotide sequences in the sample specify the same CDR3. This chain links TRBV10-3 with TRBJ1-1; D is unclear. V lost 3 bases to trimming and J lost 5 bases, with 7 bases between them. The germline V gene has CDR1 ENHRY and CDR2 SYGVKD. The CDR3 length is 12 residues. CDR3 protein: CAISERGTEAFF. The DNA for the CDR3 is TGTGCCATCAGTGAAAGAGGAACTGAAGCTTTCTTT.

The chain is built from TRBV7-9 and TRBJ2-7, with TRBD1 matching 7 bases. There are 11 residues in the CDR3. V lost 6 bases, J lost 5 bases, and 1 base stayed unmatched. Germline CDR1 is SEHNR and CDR2 is FQNEAQ (reference sequence). In DNA, the CDR3 is TGTGCCAGCAGGACAGGGCACGAGCAGTACTTC. This gives the protein CASRTGHEQYF.

The rearrangement links TRBV7-8 to TRBJ1-3; D possibly corresponds to TRBD1 (5 bases). The CDR3 is made up of 14 amino acids. Trimming removed 2 bases from V and 4 bases from J, with 9 bases in between. Germline assignment: CDR1 SGHVS and CDR2 FQNEAQ. As DNA, the CDR3 is TGTGCCAGCAGCTTACGGGGCCGCGGAAACACCATATATTTT. The encoded protein is CASSLRGRGNTIYF.

The CDR3 nucleotides are TGCGCCAGCAGCCAAGGGGGGACAGCCTATGGCTACACCTTC. Amino acid sequence: CASSQGGTAYGYTF. The chain has TRBV4-1 and TRBJ1-2; TRBD1 aligns across 7 bases. The V gene's germline CDR1 is MGHRA and CDR2 YSYEKL. The J segment lost 4 bases and the V segment lost 1 base, leaving 3 bases of the junction unmatched. CDR3 length equals 14 residues.

This chain links TRBV9 with TRBJ2-3; tentatively, D is TRBD1 (5 bases). In germline, CDR1 is SGDLS, CDR2 YYNGEE. Trimming removed 0 bases from V and 0 bases from J, with 11 bases in between. The CDR3 spans 16 residues. The CDR3 is CASSVGGLLSTDTQYF. For the CDR3, the DNA is TGTGCCAGCAGCGTAGGGGGCCTCCTTAGCACAGATACGCAGTATTTT.

The genes are TRBV25-1 and TRBJ1-4, with a weak D call TRBD1 (6 bases). The CDR3 extends over 16 amino acids. V was clipped by 1 base and J by 4 bases, with 13 bases between them. CDR1 and CDR2 (germline): MGHDK, SYGVNS. CDR3 sequence reads: CASSEFRQANNEKLFF. The CDR3, as DNA: TGTGCCAGCAGTGAATTTCGACAGGCCAATAATGAAAAACTGTTTTTT.

As to this clone: This same CDR3 is encoded by further DNA sequences in the sample. The chain combines TRBV12-3 or TRBV12-4 with TRBJ1-2, with 8 bases matching TRBD1. The V segment lost 2 bases and the J segment 7 bases; nucleotides outside the gene matches: 3. The CDR3 contains 13 residues. Here the CDR3 DNA reads TGTGCCAGCAGTTTACAGGGGGCGGGTGGCTACACCTTC. It yields the protein CASSLQGAGGYTF.

V and J are TRBV11-1 and TRBJ2-3, with a tentative D call TRBD2 (6 bases). The CDR3 covers 16 residues. V lost 0 bases, J lost 4 bases, and 14 bases lay in between. Germline assignment: CDR1 SGHAT and CDR2 FQDESV (reference sequence). Here the CDR3 reads CASSLALGREADTQYF. In nucleotides, the CDR3 is TGTGCCAGCAGCTTAGCGCTGGGCAGGGAGGCAGATACGCAGTATTTT.

Only one count was recorded for this clone. This chain connects TRBV7-2 to TRBJ1-2; unclear D gene. V was pared by 1 base and J by 1 base, with 10 bases between. The germline CDR1 and CDR2 sequences are SGHTA and FQGNSA. CDR3 length: 15 amino acids. The CDR3 coding sequence is TGTGCCAGCAGCTTAGGGTTCAACCATAACTATGGCTACACCTTC. Translated: CASSLGFNHNYGYTF.

The CDR3 region is CASSPPGGGRGYTF. The DNA for the CDR3 is TGTGCCAGCTCACCACCGGGAGGGGGCCGAGGCTACACCTTC. V and J are TRBV18 and TRBJ1-2, with 7 bases fitting TRBD1. This CDR3 is 14 amino acids long. From germline, CDR1 is KGHSH and CDR2 LQKENI. V lost 0 bases, J lost 8 bases, and 6 bases stayed unmatched. Variable domain in full (rest from reference TRBV18 and TRBJ1-2): NAGVMQNPRHLVRRRGQEARLRCSPMKGHSHVYWYRQLPEEGLKFMVYLQKENIIDESGMPKERFSAEFPKEGPSILRIQQVVRGDSAAYFCASSPPGGGRGYTFGSGTRLTVV.

V usage is TRBV14 and J usage is TRBJ2-1; 9 bases map to TRBD2. The CDR3 covers 16 residues. Germline-derived CDR1 and CDR2 are SGHDN and FVKESK. J was trimmed by 7 bases and V by 1 base; bases with no gene match: 8. The CDR3 coding sequence is TGTGCCAGCAGCCAAGGTTACCTAGCGGGGCAGAATGAGCAGTTCTTC. It encodes CASSQGYLAGQNEQFF.

The chain joins TRBV24-1 to TRBJ2-5, with 9 bases identical to TRBD2. CDR3 length: 14 amino acids. CDR1 is KGHDR and CDR2 is SFDVKD in the germline V gene. V lost 6 bases and J lost 7; bases outside the gene matches: 8. The CDR3 nucleotides are TGTGCCACCAGTTTCGCGGGGGGGCATGGGACCCAGTACTTC. Encoded protein: CATSFAGGHGTQYF.

The V and J genes are TRBV6-5 and TRBJ1-5; D gene ambiguous. The V gene lost 1 base and the J gene lost 6 bases, with 7 bases spanning the gap. CDR1 and CDR2 from the germline V gene are MNHEY and SVGAGI. This CDR3 is 13 amino acids long. In nucleotides, the CDR3 is TGTGCCAGCAGTTACTTCGGTGGTCAGCCCCAGCATTTT. This gives the protein CASSYFGGQPQHF.

The chain uses TRBV5-6 and TRBJ2-1; 8 bases fit TRBD1. The CDR3 has 15 amino acids. Germline CDR1 is SGHDT and CDR2 is YYEEEE. The J segment lost 6 bases and the V segment lost 4 bases, leaving 9 bases of the junction unmatched. For the CDR3, the DNA is TGTGCCAGCAGCCGACGGGGGACAGGCCTCAATGAGCAGTTCTTC. Translation: CASSRRGTGLNEQFF.

This chain joins TRBV2 and TRBJ2-1, with 9 bases aligning to TRBD1. V lost 4 bases and J lost 8; bases outside the gene matches: 12. Germline lookup yields CDR1 SNHLY and CDR2 FYNNEI. This CDR3 is 16 amino acids long. CDR3 amino acids: CASSVSGTGYRDEQFF. The DNA of the CDR3 is TGTGCCAGCAGTGTGTCCGGGACAGGGTATAGGGATGAGCAGTTCTTC.

The chain is built from TRBV7-9 and TRBJ1-3; D gene unclear. CDR3 length: 14 amino acids. Germline values: CDR1 SEHNR, CDR2 FQNEAQ (reference sequence). V shed 2 bases and J shed 3 bases, with 8 bases lying between them. The CDR3 DNA reads TGTGCCAGCAGCTTACGAGTATATGGAAACACCATATATTTT. Translation gives CASSLRVYGNTIYF.

J is TRBJ1-1 and V is TRBV25-1; no firm D call. The V and J ends lost 0 bases and 4 bases respectively, with 0 bases between them. The length of the CDR3 is 11 residues. CDR1 is MGHDK, CDR2 SYGVNS, per germline. CDR3 in amino acids: CASSEYTEAFF. In DNA, the CDR3 is TGTGCCAGCAGTGAATACACTGAAGCTTTCTTT.

The chain links TRBV27 to TRBJ1-1, with no clear D. This CDR3 region has 8 residues. V was clipped by 2 bases and J by 11 bases, with 0 bases between them. Germline assignment: CDR1 MNHEY and CDR2 SMNVEV (reference sequence). DNA of the CDR3: TGTGCCAGCAGTTTAGCTTTCTTT. Protein: CASSLAFF.